This TCR beta chain stems from a study of T cell repertoires in cytomegalovirus infection. Across the whole study: It can be stated that public TCR beta signatures indicated CMV infection as well as a matching HLA type. Findings and limits, study-wide: Carriers of CMV and the relevant HLA type were discriminated by public TCR beta frequency. Ex vivo responses were dominated by HLA-C-restricted CMV-specific TCR beta clonotypes.

This CDR3 has 13 amino acids. The V gene's germline CDR1 is SGHRS and CDR2 YFSETQ. The germline V and J ends were trimmed by 1 base and 0 bases, with 4 bases remaining between them. In TCRdb, the reads were re-called with MiXCR into one record per CDR3 protein. The table has around 130,000 distinct CDR3 sequences, 20% to 30% seen once; the top ten hold approximately 35%. This clonotype was seen more than once but under ten times. The antigen is unknown. The sequenced sample consisted of PBMCs, sequenced either directly or after in vitro stimulation (not recorded which). The receptor was derived from a human donor in good health (CMV status not recorded). Some clones in this sample may be carry-over from other donors' samples. This chain connects TRBV5-1 to TRBJ2-5; unclear D gene. The CDR3 coding sequence is TGCGCCAGCAGCTTGTGGTACCAAGAGACCCAGTACTTC. Translation: CASSLWYQETQYF.